Sequencing of this T cell receptor beta chain was carried out in a study of cytomegalovirus exposure and HLA in healthy donors. Study overall: In a later analysis, it was reported that the 120 validation repertoires had been produced on the same platform as the roughly 650 repertoires belonging to the first cohort. General study findings and limits: Cytomegalovirus-associated TCR beta chains were listed, numbering more than 150. First-cohort TCR clusters were later found to tend to co-occur in the approximately 120 validation repertoires. Three CMV-associated chains proved CMV antigen-specific in vitro.

This clone has a single count. Its antigen is unidentified. Germline trimming cut 0 bases from V and 3 bases from J; bases unmatched to any gene: 4. The CDR3 consists of 16 residues. Germline CDR1 is SGHTA and CDR2 is FQGNSA. Some clones are missing from TCRdb's copy, which holds only in-frame ones; the method was immunoSEQ multiplex PCR. The sample has roughly 98,000 clones; roughly 87% are singletons. The TCR originated in a man aged 18 to 30 in good health and CMV-seropositive. This chain joins TRBV7-2 and TRBJ2-3, with TRBD2 matching over 9 bases. The specimen sequenced was PBMCs. CDR3 sequence: CASSLARRGGTDTQYF. The CDR3, as DNA: TGTGCCAGCAGCTTAGCGAGGCGGGGGGGGACAGATACGCAGTATTTT.